The 27 T cell receptor beta chains given below trace back to one sample, sequenced in a study of cytomegalovirus exposure and HLA in healthy donors. PCR amplification relied on 60 Vbeta primers (plus 13 Jbeta primers). TCRdb's copy holds only in-frame clones and misses some; the assay was immunoSEQ multiplex PCR. The sample has about 200,000 clones, around 76% seen once. Source material: PBMCs. Receptors originate from a man aged 25 to 45 in good health and CMV-seronegative.

The chain has TRBV30 and TRBJ1-1; the match to TRBD1 covers 7 bases. This CDR3 comprises 13 residues. In germline, CDR1 is GTSNPN, CDR2 SVGIG (reference sequence). J gave up 1 base and V 4 bases, and 3 bases lay outside the gene matches. In nucleotides, the CDR3 is TGTGCCTGGAAGAGACAGGGGAACACTGAAGCTTTCTTT. Amino acids: CAWKRQGNTEAFF.

The chain has TRBV7-3 and TRBJ2-1, with TRBD1 identical over 7 bases. CDR1 and CDR2 from the germline V gene are SGHTA and FQGTGA. This CDR3 spans 14 amino acids. V shed 3 bases and J 7 bases; nucleotides not matched to a gene: 6. The DNA of the CDR3 is TGTGCCAGCAGCTTCCTCCCACAGGGGAATGAGCAGTTCTTC. Amino acids: CASSFLPQGNEQFF.

This clone was found once. The chain uses TRBV9 and TRBJ1-5; no reliable D call. This CDR3 is built from 14 residues. The V gene's germline CDR1 is SGDLS and CDR2 YYNGEE. The V end was cut by 2 bases, the J end by 2 bases, with 8 bases between. DNA for the CDR3: TGTGCCAGCAGCGTTCTCTTAGGCAATCAGCCCCAGCATTTT. Residues: CASSVLLGNQPQHF.

This clone was seen more than once but under ten times. The genes are TRBV27 and TRBJ1-2, with D unclear. The CDR3 has 13 amino acids. The germline V gene has CDR1 MNHEY and CDR2 SMNVEV (reference sequence). With 4 bases removed from V and 3 bases from J, the gap between germline ends came to 9 bases. The CDR3 loop is CASSSRDYYGYTF. CDR3 nucleotides: TGTGCCAGCAGTTCCCGGGATTACTATGGCTACACCTTC.

The CDR3 sequence: CASTPSDEQFF. The CDR3 nucleotides read TGTGCCAGCACCCCCTCGGATGAGCAGTTCTTC. The chain links TRBV21-1 to TRBJ2-1; the D segment call TRBD2 is taken from the table without a DNA check. TRBV21-1 is flagged as a pseudogene. The CDR3 extends over 11 amino acids.

The chain combines TRBV10-3 with TRBJ1-4; tentative D call: TRBD1 (6 bases). The V and J ends lost 8 bases and 5 bases respectively, with 15 bases between them. The germline CDR1 and CDR2 sequences are ENHRY and SYGVKD. This CDR3 spans 14 amino acids. CDR3 residues: CAISEVQGNEKLFF. Written as DNA, the CDR3 is TGTGCCATCTCCGAAGTCCAGGGGAATGAAAAACTGTTTTTT.

V is TRBV6-5 and J is TRBJ2-1; possible D gene TRBD2, 5 bases. Trimming shortened V by 4 bases and J by 0 bases, and 7 bases separated the two germline ends. Germline CDR1 is MNHEY and CDR2 is SVGAGI. This CDR3 has 14 amino acids. CDR3 sequence (DNA): TGTGCCAGCAGTTTAGCGAACTCCTACAATGAGCAGTTCTTC. Translating it yields CASSLANSYNEQFF.

CDR3 nucleotide sequence: TGTGCCAGCAGCTTAAGAGATGGCACTGAAGCTTTCTTT. It codes for CASSLRDGTEAFF. The chain employs TRBV7-3 and TRBJ1-1; D is ambiguous. There are 13 residues in the CDR3. Trimming took off 1 base at V and 4 bases at J, with 7 bases between the two ends. Per the germline V gene, CDR1 is SGHTA and CDR2 is FQGTGA.

The J gene is TRBJ1-2, the V gene TRBV30; the D gene is possibly TRBD1 (6 bases). V was pared by 4 bases and J by 7 bases, with 13 bases between. The CDR3 spans 12 residues. CDR1 and CDR2 (germline): GTSNPN, SVGIG (reference sequence). The CDR3 is CAWNQGISGYTF. CDR3 DNA: TGTGCCTGGAATCAGGGGATCTCTGGCTACACCTTC. The whole variable domain, filled in from reference TRBV30 and TRBJ1-2, reads SQTIHQWPATLVQPVGSPLSLECTVEGTSNPNLYWYRQAAGRGLQLLFYSVGIGQISSEVPQNLSASRPQDRQFILSSKKLLLSDSGFYLCAWNQGISGYTFGSGTRLTVV.

The chain employs TRBV2 and TRBJ2-2, with D unclear. This CDR3 has 11 residues. V was clipped by 6 bases and J by 7 bases, with 6 bases between them. The germline CDR1 and CDR2 sequences are SNHLY and FYNNEI. The CDR3 sequence is CASRGVGELFF. CDR3 DNA sequence: TGTGCCAGCAGGGGCGTCGGGGAGCTGTTTTTT.

The chain has TRBV6-4 and TRBJ2-1; 7 nucleotides match TRBD1. The V gene end was trimmed by 3 bases and the J gene end by 3 bases; junction bases not matched to a gene: 11. Germline CDR1 reads MRHNA; CDR2 reads SNTAGT. This CDR3 comprises 17 residues. This CDR3 reads CASSEDRTGIRYNEQFF. The CDR3 DNA is TGTGCCAGCAGTGAGGACCGGACAGGAATTCGCTACAATGAGCAGTTCTTC.

The chain is built from TRBV9 and TRBJ2-7, with 8 bases identical to TRBD1. This CDR3 comprises 12 residues. With 7 bases clipped from V and 5 bases from J, the junction kept 5 bases outside the gene matches. CDR1 is SGDLS, CDR2 YYNGEE, per germline. The CDR3 sequence: CASGQGIDEQYF. CDR3 coding DNA: TGTGCCAGCGGACAGGGAATAGACGAGCAGTACTTC.

The chain joins TRBV6-1 to TRBJ2-3; 9 bases map to TRBD1. Trimming cost V 6 bases and J 6 bases; bases outside gene matches: 7. Germline V CDR1 and CDR2: MNHNS, SASEGT. The CDR3 has 14 amino acids. CDR3 loop: CASRSQGARDTQYF. DNA for the CDR3: TGTGCCAGCAGATCACAGGGGGCAAGGGATACGCAGTATTTT.

This clone was recorded once. The V gene is TRBV30, the J gene TRBJ1-2; 8 bases agree with TRBD1. This CDR3 has 14 residues. Germline CDR1 and CDR2: GTSNPN and SVGIG (reference sequence). After removal of 3 bases from V and 5 bases from J, the junction contained 8 bases not matched to a gene. CDR3 residues: CAWRDRERGYGYTF. The CDR3 region has the DNA TGTGCCTGGAGGGACAGGGAACGAGGGTATGGCTACACCTTC.

CDR3 sequence: CASSFKGGTSGRSNTDTQYF. CDR3 bases: TGTGCCAGCAGCTTCAAGGGGGGGACTAGCGGGAGGAGTAACACAGATACGCAGTATTTT. The chain links TRBV13 to TRBJ2-3, with 15 bases fitting TRBD2. V shed 3 bases, J shed 2 bases, and the junction held 12 bases outside the gene matches. The CDR3 consists of 20 residues. Germline V gene lookup returns CDR1 PRHDT and CDR2 FYEKMQ (reference sequence).

The chain uses TRBV7-9 and TRBJ2-1; D uncertain. Trimming stripped 1 base from V and 5 bases from J, with 9 bases between. In germline, CDR1 is SEHNR, CDR2 FQNEAQ (reference sequence). The CDR3 consists of 14 residues. CDR3 loop: CASSLVHPDNEQFF. Here the CDR3 DNA reads TGTGCCAGCAGCTTAGTGCACCCAGACAATGAGCAGTTCTTC.

This clone has more than one count but fewer than ten. The chain employs TRBV7-9 and TRBJ2-5; D is perhaps TRBD1 (6 bases). Trimming took 6 bases from V and 2 from J, leaving 10 bases between them. Germline-derived CDR1 and CDR2 are SEHNR and FQNEAQ (reference sequence). The CDR3 runs 13 residues. The CDR3 nucleotides are TGTGCCAGCAGTACAGGGACGCAAGAGACCCAGTACTTC. Its translation: CASSTGTQETQYF.

The chain is built from TRBV27 and TRBJ2-7; the match to TRBD2 covers 8 bases. This CDR3 has 14 residues. With 6 bases clipped from V and 2 bases from J, the junction kept 6 bases outside the gene matches. The germline V gene has CDR1 MNHEY and CDR2 SMNVEV (reference sequence). CDR3 bases: TGTGCCAGCAGGGTAGGACTAGCACCCTACGAGCAGTACTTC. Amino acid sequence: CASRVGLAPYEQYF.

This chain connects TRBV7-9 to TRBJ2-2, with D maybe TRBD1 (5 bases). From germline, CDR1 is SEHNR and CDR2 FQNEAQ (reference sequence). Trimming removed 2 bases at V and 6 bases at J, with 10 bases between. The CDR3 is 14 amino acids. DNA for the CDR3: TGTGCCAGCAGCTTAAGGGGTCCGGCCGGGGAGCTGTTTTTT. Protein: CASSLRGPAGELFF.

In DNA, the CDR3 is TGTGCCAGCAGCGAAGGAACTAGCGGGAGGGCCGATCAAGAGACCCAGTACTTC. This gives the protein CASSEGTSGRADQETQYF. The chain recombines TRBV14 with TRBJ2-5; 13 nucleotides line up with TRBD2. V lost 5 bases to trimming and J lost 2 bases; unmatched junction nucleotides: 11. Germline CDR1 reads SGHDN; CDR2 reads FVKESK. There are 18 residues in the CDR3. Filled out from reference TRBV14 and TRBJ2-5, the complete variable domain reads EAGVTQFPSHSVIEKGQTVTLRCDPISGHDNLYWYRRVMGKEIKFLLHFVKESKQDESGMPNNRFLAERTGGTYSTLKVQPAELEDSGVYFCASSEGTSGRADQETQYFGPGTRLLVL.

This clone occurred a few times. The rearrangement links TRBV6-1 to TRBJ1-5; 7 bases line up with TRBD1. V was pared by 4 bases and J by 0 bases, with 3 bases of the junction left unmatched. This CDR3 contains 15 residues. Germline CDR1 MNHNS, CDR2 SASEGT. The CDR3 bases are TGTGCCAGCAGTGGGGGGACAGTTAGCAATCAGCCCCAGCATTTT. Amino acids: CASSGGTVSNQPQHF.

This chain links TRBV4-1 with TRBJ2-3, with a possible D match to TRBD2 (5 bases). The CDR3 totals 15 residues. In germline, CDR1 is MGHRA, CDR2 YSYEKL. Trimming pared 1 base from V and 1 base from J, leaving 9 bases between. The CDR3: CASSQGEAGTDTQYF. The CDR3 DNA is TGCGCCAGCAGCCAAGGAGAAGCGGGCACAGATACGCAGTATTTT.

This clone was counted once. CDR3 nucleotide sequence: TGTGCCAGCAGCCCACAGGGGGATGGAAACACCATATATTTT. Translation gives CASSPQGDGNTIYF. V usage is TRBV9 and J usage is TRBJ1-3; 8 bases are shared with TRBD1. The CDR3 is 14 amino acids. V lost 4 bases and J lost 3; bases outside the gene matches: 3. In germline, CDR1 is SGDLS, CDR2 YYNGEE.

V is TRBV4-2 and J is TRBJ1-5; D uncertain. CDR1 and CDR2 (germline): LGHNA, YNFKEQ. The CDR3 has 13 residues. V lost 0 bases and J lost 4, with 4 bases in between. For the CDR3, the DNA is TGTGCCAGCAGCCAAGATTCTAATCAGCCCCAGCATTTT. This gives the protein CASSQDSNQPQHF.

On this clone itself: At the DNA level, this CDR3 is encoded by other sequences in the same sample as well. The rearrangement uses TRBV29-1 and TRBJ2-1, with 7 bases fitting TRBD2. Trimming at V came to 6 bases and at J to 7 bases, leaving 9 bases not matched to a gene. In germline, CDR1 is SQVTM, CDR2 ANQGSEA. This CDR3 is 13 amino acids long. In DNA form, the CDR3 reads TGCAGCGTAGCGGGATCCCTGAAAAATGAGCAGTTCTTC. Translated: CSVAGSLKNEQFF.

The chain uses TRBV11-2 and TRBJ2-1; unclear D gene. Trimming left V 3 bases short and J 8 bases short, with 5 bases between. The CDR3 extends over 11 amino acids. Germline CDR1 reads SGHAT; CDR2 reads FQNNGV. The CDR3 loop reads CASSLVDEQFF. The CDR3 coding sequence is TGTGCCAGCAGCTTGGTAGATGAGCAGTTCTTC.

This clone was observed a few times. The chain couples TRBV9 to TRBJ1-2; no clear D gene. The CDR3 sequence is 14 residues long. Trimming shortened V by 0 bases and J by 8 bases, and 14 bases separated the two germline ends. Germline V gene sequence: CDR1 SGDLS, CDR2 YYNGEE. CDR3 region: CASSVGSTLGGYTF. CDR3 in DNA: TGTGCCAGCAGCGTAGGTTCAACTTTGGGCGGCTACACCTTC.